These 25 T cell receptor beta chains were all obtained from the same sample, sequenced in a study of blood T cell repertoires in COVID-19. Here immunoSEQ multiplex PCR was the method, and the copy in TCRdb shows in-frame clones only, minus some. The sample includes more than 95,000 clones, 87% seen only once; the top ten take around 3.3%. The material sequenced was peripheral blood. The receptor source for this set is a man in his fifties or sixties in a cohort sampled during active COVID-19.

This clone has only one observation. This chain links TRBV6-5 with TRBJ1-5; 9 positions agree with TRBD1. The CDR3 has 15 amino acids. Looked up from germline, CDR1 is MNHEY and CDR2 is SVGAGI. V lost 5 bases to trimming and J lost 1 base; unmatched junction nucleotides: 3. The CDR3 DNA is TGTGCCAGCAGTCCTACAGGGGGCAGCAATCAGCCCCAGCATTTT. It yields the protein CASSPTGGSNQPQHF.

CDR3 nucleotide sequence: TGTGCCAGCAGTTTTTTACAGGGGGCGCGAGGCTACACCTTC. This codes for CASSFLQGARGYTF. The V and J genes are TRBV28 and TRBJ1-2, with 9 nucleotides matching TRBD1. The CDR3 runs 14 residues. Trimming removed 3 bases from V and 8 bases from J; junction bases left unmatched: 7. Germline CDR1 and CDR2: MDHEN and SYDVKM.

This clone has just one count. The rearrangement uses TRBV20-1 and TRBJ1-2; tentative D call: TRBD1 (5 bases). Germline-derived CDR1 and CDR2 are DFQATT and SNEGSKA (reference sequence). The CDR3 sequence is 13 residues long. Trimming took 3 bases from V and 3 from J, leaving 11 bases between them. The CDR3 bases are TGCAGTGCTAGTGGCGACAGTTACTATGGCTACACCTTC. It specifies CSASGDSYYGYTF.

With respect to this clone: The junction does not match germline at one end; this may be a read error. The chain uses TRBV10-3 and TRBJ2-6; the D gene is possibly TRBD2 (6 bases). Germline-derived CDR1 and CDR2 are ENHRY and SYGVKD. The CDR3 consists of 13 residues. The CDR3 region has the DNA TGTGCCATCAGTGAGTTGGGGGGCAACGTCCTGACTTTC. It translates to CAISELGGNVLTF.

The chain uses TRBV3-1 (or the pseudogene TRBV3-2) and TRBJ1-2, with 10 bases identical to TRBD1. There are 11 residues in the CDR3. J lost 11 bases, V lost 6 bases, and 3 bases had no gene match. CDR1 and CDR2 from the germline V gene are LGHDT and YNNKEL (reference sequence). The CDR3 here is CASRGQGSYTF. CDR3 bases: TGTGCCAGCAGGGGACAGGGGTCGTACACCTTC.

The V gene is TRBV5-1, the J gene TRBJ2-1, with 8 bases lining up with TRBD2. Germline lookup yields CDR1 SGHRS and CDR2 YFSETQ. The CDR3 is made up of 15 amino acids. V trimming: 4 bases; J trimming: 5 bases; junction bases outside the gene matches: 8. The CDR3 sequence: CASSGAGTSHNEQFF. For the CDR3, the DNA is TGCGCCAGCAGCGGAGCCGGGACTAGTCACAATGAGCAGTTCTTC.

A single count supports this clone. V usage is TRBV5-6 and J usage is TRBJ1-1; no firm D call. V was cut by 4 bases and J by 3 bases, with 10 bases left in between. Per germline, CDR1 SGHDT and CDR2 YYEEEE. The CDR3 has 13 amino acids. DNA of the CDR3: TGTGCCAGCAGCCCCGACTTGGACACTGAAGCTTTCTTT. This encodes CASSPDLDTEAFF.

This clone was observed once. V usage is TRBV6-5 and J usage is TRBJ1-6; TRBD1 is a possible D gene (6 bases). The V end was cut by 4 bases, the J end by 7 bases, with 17 bases between. The CDR3 spans 16 residues. Germline CDR1 and CDR2: MNHEY and SVGAGI. The CDR3 here is CASSSPTGNLNSPLHF. For the CDR3, the DNA is TGTGCCAGCAGTTCCCCGACAGGAAACTTGAATTCACCCCTCCACTTT.

V usage is TRBV13 and J usage is TRBJ2-1; 10 bases map to TRBD2. The CDR3 runs 15 residues. V was pared by 7 bases and J by 8 bases, with 11 bases of the junction left unmatched. From germline, CDR1 is PRHDT and CDR2 FYEKMQ (reference sequence). The CDR3: CASTLSGGPNDEQFF. As DNA, the CDR3 is TGTGCCAGCACCCTTAGCGGGGGGCCGAACGATGAGCAGTTCTTC.

The chain is built from TRBV5-5 and TRBJ1-1; D is perhaps TRBD1 (6 bases). Trimming shortened V by 4 bases and J by 5 bases, and 15 bases separated the two germline ends. Per germline, CDR1 SGHKS and CDR2 YYEKEE (reference sequence). The CDR3 covers 14 residues. In DNA form, the CDR3 reads TGTGCCAGCAGCCGCGACAGGAGTCGGACTGAAGCTTTCTTT. Protein product: CASSRDRSRTEAFF.

J is TRBJ2-1 and V is TRBV28; TRBD1 agrees at 7 bases. With V trimmed by 5 bases and J by 13 bases, 14 bases remained unmatched. Per the germline V gene, CDR1 is MDHEN and CDR2 is SYDVKM. This CDR3 contains 14 residues. The CDR3 sequence: CASSRTHPDRAQFF. The DNA for the CDR3 is TGTGCCAGCAGTCGAACCCACCCTGACAGGGCCCAGTTCTTC.

The chain carries TRBV2 and TRBJ1-6; D unclear. The ends were cut back, 6 bases at V and 0 bases at J, with 12 bases in the middle. Germline loops: CDR1 SNHLY, CDR2 FYNNEI. The CDR3 runs 16 residues. The CDR3 sequence: CASRKEQLSYNSPLHF. In nucleotides, the CDR3 is TGTGCCAGCAGGAAAGAACAGCTCTCCTATAATTCACCCCTCCACTTT.

There are a few counts of this clone. The V gene is TRBV10-1, the J gene TRBJ1-4; 10 bases fit TRBD1. Looked up from germline, CDR1 is WNHNN and CDR2 is SYGVQD (reference sequence). This CDR3 has 12 amino acids. The CDR3 region is CATGTGDEKLFF. The CDR3 DNA is TGCGCGACCGGGACAGGGGATGAAAAACTGTTTTTT.

V gene TRBV7-2 combines with J gene TRBJ2-7; 7 positions agree with TRBD1. The V gene's germline CDR1 is SGHTA and CDR2 FQGNSA. This CDR3 spans 13 amino acids. The J segment lost 6 bases and the V segment lost 5 bases, leaving 7 bases of the junction unmatched. The chain's CDR3 is CASSTRQGTEQYF. Here the CDR3 DNA reads TGTGCCAGCAGCACCCGACAGGGAACCGAGCAGTACTTC.

J is TRBJ1-6 and V is TRBV6-5, with a possible D match to TRBD1 (6 bases). Trimming removed 5 bases from V and 10 bases from J, with 12 bases in between. This CDR3 is built from 13 residues. The germline V gene encodes CDR1 MNHEY and CDR2 SVGAGI. The CDR3 DNA reads TGTGCCAGCAGTCAGGGGAGCGGCTCACCCCTCCACTTT. It is translated as CASSQGSGSPLHF.

This clone has only a few counts. V and J are TRBV7-6 and TRBJ1-5; weak D call: TRBD1 (5 bases). The CDR3 runs 17 residues. V lost 2 bases to trimming and J lost 5 bases, with 19 bases between them. Germline V lookup: CDR1 SGHVS, CDR2 FNYEAQ. The CDR3 nucleotides read TGTGCCAGCAGCTTATCGGTTGATCAGGGATCCTATCAGCCCCAGCATTTT. Translating it yields CASSLSVDQGSYQPQHF.

The chain has TRBV5-4 and TRBJ2-5; TRBD1 matches 8 bases. V lost 4 bases and J lost 2; bases outside the gene matches: 4. Germline lookup yields CDR1 SGHNT and CDR2 YYREEE (reference sequence). The CDR3 is 14 residues long. Here the CDR3 reads CASSQGQEQETQYF. CDR3 DNA: TGTGCCAGCAGCCAGGGACAGGAACAAGAGACCCAGTACTTC.

The chain carries TRBV12-5 and TRBJ1-2, with D possibly TRBD1 on 5 matching bases. V gave up 2 bases and J gave up 0 bases, with 10 bases separating them. The length of the CDR3 is 15 residues. The germline V gene encodes CDR1 LGHNT and CDR2 FRNRAP. CDR3 amino acids: CASGLKTGANYGYTF. For the CDR3, the DNA is TGTGCTAGTGGTTTGAAAACAGGAGCTAACTATGGCTACACCTTC.

The DNA of the CDR3 is TGCGCCAGCAGCCAAGTACAGGGGGTGGATACGCAGTATTTT. Protein sequence: CASSQVQGVDTQYF. The chain carries TRBV4-1 and TRBJ2-3, with 8 bases identical to TRBD1. From germline, CDR1 is MGHRA and CDR2 YSYEKL. The CDR3 is made up of 14 amino acids. J lost 6 bases, V lost 1 base, and 3 bases had no gene match.

V and J are TRBV18 and TRBJ1-2; TRBD1 is a possible D gene (5 bases). V was pared by 2 bases and J by 10 bases, with 20 bases between. CDR3 size: 15 residues. Germline V CDR1 and CDR2: KGHSH, LQKENI. The CDR3 nucleotides are TGTGCCAGCTCACCAAATATAAGACAGCACGAAGACTACACCTTC. It specifies CASSPNIRQHEDYTF.

The rearrangement links TRBV2 to TRBJ2-2; TRBD2 aligns across 11 bases. The V gene end was trimmed by 6 bases and the J gene end by 6 bases; junction bases not matched to a gene: 3. Germline values: CDR1 SNHLY, CDR2 FYNNEI. CDR3 length: 14 amino acids. DNA for the CDR3: TGTGCCAGCAGGGTAGCGGGGGGGTCCGGGGAGCTGTTTTTT. Its translation: CASRVAGGSGELFF.

The V and J genes are TRBV19 and TRBJ2-1, with 9 bases fitting TRBD2. V was clipped by 1 base and J by 5 bases; unmatched bases: 6. The CDR3 has 16 amino acids. From germline, CDR1 is LNHDA and CDR2 SQIVND (reference sequence). This chain's CDR3 is CASSIGLGLAHNEQFF. Written as DNA, the CDR3 is TGTGCCAGTAGTATAGGCCTGGGACTAGCCCACAATGAGCAGTTCTTC.

V usage is TRBV7-2 and J usage is TRBJ1-4; tentatively, D is TRBD1 (6 bases). Trimming took 5 bases from V and 3 from J, leaving 13 bases between them. CDR3 size: 15 residues. CDR1 and CDR2 (germline): SGHTA, FQGNSA. The CDR3 bases are TGTGCCAGCAGCGTGCTACAGGGCCCTAATGAAAAACTGTTTTTT. Translating it yields CASSVLQGPNEKLFF. Full variable domain (outside the CDR3, taken from reference TRBV7-2 and TRBJ1-4): GAGVSQSPSNKVTEKGKDVELRCDPISGHTALYWYRQSLGQGLEFLIYFQGNSAPDKSGLPSDRFSAERTGGSVSTLTIQRTQQEDSAVYLCASSVLQGPNEKLFFGSGTQLSVL.

This sequence joins TRBV5-1 and TRBJ1-1; perhaps TRBD1 as D (5 bases). CDR1 is SGHRS and CDR2 is YFSETQ in the germline V gene. The V gene lost 4 bases and the J gene lost 2 bases, with 9 bases spanning the gap. The CDR3 is 13 residues long. The CDR3 is CASSLTDNTEAFF. Written as DNA, the CDR3 is TGCGCCAGCAGCCTGACAGATAACACTGAAGCTTTCTTT. Using reference TRBV5-1 and TRBJ1-1 for the parts outside the CDR3, the full variable domain is KAGVTQTPRYLIKTRGQQVTLSCSPISGHRSVSWYQQTPGQGLQFLFEYFSETQRNKGNFPGRFSGRQFSNSRSEMNVSTLELGDSALYLCASSLTDNTEAFFGQGTRLTVV.

The gene calls are TRBV6-6 and TRBJ1-5; the match to TRBD1 covers 7 bases. V lost 1 base, J lost 5 bases, and 8 bases stayed unmatched. CDR3 length equals 16 residues. Germline CDR1 reads MNHNY; CDR2 reads SVGAGI (reference sequence). The CDR3 DNA reads TGTGCCAGCAGTTACTTTGGACAGGCGGTTGATCAGCCCCAGCATTTT. Translated, it gives CASSYFGQAVDQPQHF.